The next 20 T cell receptor beta chains were all read from a single sample in a study of T cell repertoires in cytomegalovirus infection. TCRdb processed the reads anew with MiXCR; each CDR3 protein has one entry. Among around 350,000 distinct CDR3 sequences listed, 15% to 20% were seen once. The sequencing input was PBMCs. These receptors all come from a human donor in good health (CMV status not recorded). Some clones in this sample may be carry-over from other donors' samples.

This clonotype was counted ten times or more. The rearrangement uses TRBV25-1 and TRBJ1-2; 8 bases are a match to TRBD1. This CDR3 has 15 residues. V lost 3 bases to trimming and J lost 10 bases; unmatched junction nucleotides: 13. The germline V gene has CDR1 MGHDK and CDR2 SYGVNS. In DNA, the CDR3 is TGTGCCAGCAGTGATCGGACAGGGCCCCTCGATGACTACACCTTC. The encoded protein is CASSDRTGPLDDYTF.

The rearrangement links TRBV5-1 to TRBJ2-3; D is perhaps TRBD1 or TRBD2 (6 bases each). With 2 bases removed from V and 3 bases from J, the gap between germline ends came to 16 bases. The CDR3 runs 16 residues. Germline V lookup: CDR1 SGHRS, CDR2 YFSETQ. CDR3 coding DNA: TGCGCCAGCAGCTTTTCGGTTGGAGGGGGGACAGATACGCAGTATTTT. Translating gives CASSFSVGGGTDTQYF.

The table lists this clonotype with many counts. The rearrangement joins TRBV12-3 or TRBV12-4 to TRBJ2-5; D call uncertain. The CDR3 contains 13 residues. The germline V and J ends were trimmed by 2 bases and 7 bases, with 11 bases remaining between them. The CDR3 coding sequence is TGTGCCAGCAGTTTAAAGGGTCCGGCGACCCAGTACTTC. It is translated as CASSLKGPATQYF.

The count of this clonotype is one. The V gene is TRBV7-2, the J gene TRBJ2-2; D uncertain. The CDR3 is 13 amino acids. V lost 3 bases and J 13 bases, leaving 15 bases between the germline ends. Germline CDR1 SGHTA, CDR2 FQGNSA. The CDR3 sequence is CASSFSSHWGLFF. As DNA, the CDR3 is TGTGCCAGCAGCTTCTCGTCCCATTGGGGGCTGTTTTTT.

The count of this clonotype is one. The genes are TRBV27 and TRBJ2-3, with 8 bases identical to TRBD1. CDR1 MNHEY and CDR2 SMNVEV come from the germline V gene (reference sequence). The CDR3 covers 16 residues. V shed 5 bases, J shed 1 base, and the junction held 8 bases outside the gene matches. CDR3 in DNA: TGTGCCAGCAGTCCTAGACAGGGGATTGGCACAGATACGCAGTATTTT. Translated, it gives CASSPRQGIGTDTQYF.

This clonotype has ten or more counts. CDR3 coding DNA: TGTGCCAGTACCCCTGGAGGGGTAGGCAATCAGCCCCAGCATTTT. Protein: CASTPGGVGNQPQHF. V usage is TRBV19 and J usage is TRBJ1-5, with D maybe TRBD1 (5 bases). V gave up 7 bases and J gave up 2 bases, with 15 bases separating them. Germline CDR1 LNHDA, CDR2 SQIVND (reference sequence). CDR3 length equals 15 residues.

In its sample, this clonotype was seen a few times. The chain links TRBV20-1 to TRBJ2-5; 9 nucleotides match TRBD2. Germline CDR1 is DFQATT and CDR2 is SNEGSKA (reference sequence). Unmatched junction bases numbered 5, after V lost 5 bases and J lost 4 bases. The CDR3 is 13 residues long. The CDR3 loop reads CSALAGVSETQYF. The CDR3 DNA follows: TGCAGTGCTTTAGCGGGGGTGTCAGAGACCCAGTACTTC.

The chain couples TRBV6-6 to TRBJ1-4; 8 nucleotides align to TRBD1. The CDR3 is made up of 14 amino acids. Germline values: CDR1 MNHNY, CDR2 SVGAGI (reference sequence). The J segment lost 5 bases and the V segment lost 7 bases, leaving 6 bases of the junction unmatched. Written as DNA, the CDR3 is TGTGCCAGCAATTCAGGGGGCCGCAATGAAAAACTGTTTTTT. Translating gives CASNSGGRNEKLFF.

This clonotype was seen at least ten times. The J gene is TRBJ2-7, the V gene TRBV7-2; TRBD1 might be the D (6 bases). Per germline, CDR1 SGHTA and CDR2 FQGNSA. The CDR3 sequence is 13 residues long. V was shortened by 2 bases and J by 7 bases, with 12 bases between the two germline ends. Here the CDR3 reads CASSLQDSGEQYF. The CDR3 DNA reads TGTGCCAGCAGCTTACAGGACAGCGGAGAGCAGTACTTC.

The chain joins TRBV18 to TRBJ1-4, with D possibly TRBD1 on 6 matching bases. The V end lost 6 bases, the J end lost 2 bases, and 16 bases lay between the germline ends. The length of the CDR3 is 16 residues. Germline values: CDR1 KGHSH, CDR2 LQKENI. The DNA for the CDR3 is TGTGCCAGCTCCCCCAGAAGGGGGGGGACTAATGAAAAACTGTTTTTT. Its translation: CASSPRRGGTNEKLFF. Complete variable domain (other parts from reference TRBV18 and TRBJ1-4): NAGVMQNPRHLVRRRGQEARLRCSPMKGHSHVYWYRQLPEEGLKFMVYLQKENIIDESGMPKERFSAEFPKEGPSILRIQQVVRGDSAAYFCASSPRRGGTNEKLFFGSGTQLSVL.

In the case of this clonotype: An end of the junction differs from the germline gene, which may be a read error. This rearrangement joins TRBV9 to TRBJ1-3; D might be TRBD1 (5 bases). CDR1 is SGDLS and CDR2 is YYNGEE in the germline V gene. The CDR3 contains 23 residues. This CDR3 reads CASSVVSAGPTWKSLDTRGTICF. The CDR3 nucleotides are TGTGCCAGCAGCGTAGTATCCGCAGGGCCAACGTGGAAAAGTTTGGACACCCGGGGCACCATATGTTTT.

The chain recombines TRBV27 with TRBJ1-3; D possibly corresponds to TRBD1 (5 bases). Between the trimmed V and J ends, which lost 4 bases and 0 bases, there was a span of 7 bases. The CDR3 extends over 14 amino acids. Germline-derived CDR1 and CDR2 are MNHEY and SMNVEV (reference sequence). The CDR3 protein is CASSYRSSGNTIYF. The CDR3 DNA reads as TGTGCCAGCAGTTACAGGAGCTCTGGAAACACCATATATTTT.

This clonotype has only a few counts. The chain couples TRBV6-5 to TRBJ2-7; 10 bases match TRBD2. Losses at the gene ends were 0 bases for V and 4 bases for J; bases not matched to a gene: 3. Germline CDR1 and CDR2: MNHEY and SVGAGI. The CDR3 contains 15 residues. The CDR3 protein is CASSYSLAGIYEQYF. CDR3 coding DNA: TGTGCCAGCAGTTACTCACTAGCGGGGATATACGAGCAGTACTTC.

The chain carries TRBV30 and TRBJ1-5, with D unclear. Trimming removed 1 base at V and 6 bases at J, with 13 bases between. Germline V CDR1 and CDR2: GTSNPN, SVGIG (reference sequence). CDR3 length: 14 amino acids. CDR3 region: CAWSDVGWGQPQHF. The CDR3 DNA reads as TGTGCCTGGAGTGATGTGGGGTGGGGTCAGCCCCAGCATTTT. Combining the CDR3 with reference TRBV30 and TRBJ1-5 gives the whole variable domain SQTIHQWPATLVQPVGSPLSLECTVEGTSNPNLYWYRQAAGRGLQLLFYSVGIGQISSEVPQNLSASRPQDRQFILSSKKLLLSDSGFYLCAWSDVGWGQPQHFGDGTRLSIL.

The gene calls are TRBV6-5 and TRBJ2-3; D unclear. Between the trimmed V and J ends, which lost 2 bases and 6 bases, there was a span of 9 bases. The CDR3 consists of 13 residues. CDR1 is MNHEY, CDR2 SVGAGI, per germline. In nucleotides, the CDR3 is TGTGCCAGCAGTTACCGGTCCGAGGATACGCAGTATTTT. It specifies CASSYRSEDTQYF.

The chain employs TRBV5-1 and TRBJ2-5; TRBD1 agrees at 8 bases. Trimming at V came to 2 bases and at J to 5 bases, leaving 8 bases not matched to a gene. The CDR3 consists of 15 residues. CDR1 and CDR2 (germline): SGHRS, YFSETQ. CDR3 sequence reads: CASSFQGAKAETQYF. For the CDR3, the DNA is TGCGCCAGCAGCTTCCAGGGGGCGAAGGCCGAGACCCAGTACTTC.

This clonotype turned up a few times. The chain links TRBV20-1 to TRBJ1-1; D remains ambiguous. This CDR3 comprises 10 residues. Trimming stripped 3 bases from V and 5 bases from J, with 4 bases between. Germline CDR1 and CDR2: DFQATT and SNEGSKA (reference sequence). CDR3 nucleotides: TGCAGTGCTAGTAGGACTGAAGCTTTCTTT. As protein: CSASRTEAFF.

Only a few counts were recorded for this clonotype. The chain is built from TRBV20-1 and TRBJ2-5, with D unclear. V was pared by 2 bases and J by 5 bases, with 6 bases between. The length of the CDR3 is 11 residues. Germline V gene lookup returns CDR1 DFQATT and CDR2 SNEGSKA (reference sequence). CDR3 DNA: TGCAGTGCTAGACCCCAGGAGACCCAGTACTTC. Residues: CSARPQETQYF.

This clonotype was seen only a few times. The chain couples TRBV20-1 to TRBJ2-2; 10 bases are shared with TRBD2. The ends lost 6 bases at V and 7 bases at J; junction bases unmatched: 8. Germline CDR1 reads DFQATT; CDR2 reads SNEGSKA (reference sequence). CDR3 length equals 14 residues. Here the CDR3 reads CSAERGGSSGELFF. CDR3 sequence (DNA): TGCAGTGCCGAGCGGGGGGGCTCGAGCGGGGAGCTGTTTTTT.

This chain connects TRBV5-4 to TRBJ2-1; D is perhaps TRBD1 or TRBD2 (5 bases each). This CDR3 region has 15 residues. Germline V gene data show CDR1 as SGHNT and CDR2 as YYREEE (reference sequence). The V gene lost 2 bases and the J gene lost 7 bases, with 16 bases spanning the gap. The CDR3 reads CASSFPRGSENEQFF. As DNA, the CDR3 is TGTGCCAGCAGCTTCCCCCGGGGCAGCGAGAATGAGCAGTTCTTC.